The rows below give T cell receptor beta chains drawn from one sample of a study of T cells in Graves' hyperthyroidism and ophthalmopathy. TCRdb called the multiplex PCR reads again in MiXCR, with one record for every CDR3 protein. The data hold about 300,000 distinct CDR3 sequences, with 15% to 20% observed a single time. The sequenced material came from blood. Source of these receptors: a man aged 30-40 years with Graves' hyperthyroidism. The CDR3 runs from the conserved cysteine through the conserved F or W. The order of the fields is J gene, V gene, CDR3 protein.

TRBJ2-7	TRBV7-8	CASSPRGGGSWEQYF
TRBJ2-7	TRBV15	CATSSSYSGVTYEQYF
TRBJ2-1	TRBV19	CASSLSGGFEQFF
TRBJ1-1	TRBV11-2	CASRSNTGLGEAFF
TRBJ2-1	TRBV24-1	CATSDPTRQGRYNEQFF
TRBJ1-1	TRBV5-5	CASSLDSSAFF
TRBJ1-1	TRBV18	CASTGGLSEAFF
TRBJ1-1	TRBV5-1	CASSRTGATEAFF
TRBJ1-4	TRBV28	CASSSWDNEKLFF
TRBJ2-3	TRBV5-1	CASSPSTGQSDTQYF
TRBJ2-3	TRBV7-3	CASSLRGGVTDTQYF
TRBJ2-1	TRBV24-1	CATSRTEINEQFF
TRBJ2-1	TRBV5-1	CASSLRPDSGASRDNEQFF
TRBJ2-2	TRBV3-1	CASKVGGSGELFF
TRBJ2-7	TRBV18	CASSPGQRRYEQYF
TRBJ2-7	TRBV7-2	CASSHAPGGKRRYEQYF
TRBJ1-5	TRBV2	CAGGEGEDQPQHF
TRBJ2-7	TRBV5-1	CASGSSQGAYEQYF
TRBJ2-7	TRBV20-1	CSARASGSGNYEQYF
TRBJ2-7	TRBV30	CAWEERGTYEQYF
TRBJ2-7	TRBV6-2/TRBV6-3	CASSYSGGSPTYEQYF
TRBJ2-3	TRBV24-1	CATREGRGADFDTQYF